The next 9 T cell receptor beta chains were all read from a single sample in a study of blood T cell repertoires in COVID-19. Assay used: immunoSEQ multiplex PCR; TCRdb lists only in-frame clones, some missing. This sample has roughly 29,000 clones, with approximately 84% found just once. The sequenced sample was peripheral blood. The receptors stem from a man older than 75 with active COVID-19.

This clone appeared a single time. The chain carries TRBV19 and TRBJ1-1; D not certain. V lost 6 bases and J 1 base, leaving 12 bases between the germline ends. Germline V gives CDR1 LNHDA, CDR2 SQIVND (reference sequence). This CDR3 has 14 residues. The DNA of the CDR3 is TGTGCCAGTAGCCTCGTGGGCCCGAACACTGAAGCTTTCTTT. The encoded protein is CASSLVGPNTEAFF.

This CDR3 is CASSSLTSYNSPLHF. The CDR3 region has the DNA TGTGCCAGCAGCTCGTTGACAAGTTATAATTCACCCCTCCACTTT. This chain joins TRBV5-4 and TRBJ1-6; unclear D gene. V lost 3 bases and J lost 4, with 11 bases in between. Germline V gene data show CDR1 as SGHNT and CDR2 as YYREEE (reference sequence). The CDR3 has 15 amino acids.

By proportion, this clone is medium-sized. The chain joins TRBV5-1 to TRBJ1-5, with D tentatively TRBD1 (5 bases). The V gene's germline CDR1 is SGHRS and CDR2 YFSETQ. The CDR3 has 15 amino acids. V lost 0 bases to trimming and J lost 3 bases, with 10 bases between them. In DNA, the CDR3 is TGCGCCAGCAGCTTGGGGGGCAGTACCAATCAGCCCCAGCATTTT. This codes for CASSLGGSTNQPQHF.

This chain uses TRBV19 with TRBJ1-5; 10 bases are shared with TRBD1. Unmatched junction bases numbered 7, after V lost 4 bases and J lost 4 bases. The CDR3 runs 16 residues. The germline gives CDR1 LNHDA, CDR2 SQIVND (reference sequence). The CDR3 DNA is TGTGCCAGTAGTACAGGGGACAGGGGAAGGAATCAGCCCCAGCATTTT. Residues: CASSTGDRGRNQPQHF. The variable domain in full, with the rest retrieved from reference TRBV19 and TRBJ1-5, is DGGITQSPKYLFRKEGQNVTLSCEQNLNHDAMYWYRQDPGQGLRLIYYSQIVNDFQKGDIAEGYSVSREKKESFPLTVTSAQKNPTAFYLCASSTGDRGRNQPQHFGDGTRLSIL.

This chain joins TRBV4-2 and TRBJ2-3; D ambiguous. CDR1 and CDR2 from the germline V gene are LGHNA and YNFKEQ. Trimming left V 1 base short and J 0 bases short, with 5 bases between. CDR3 size: 14 residues. CDR3 coding DNA: TGTGCCAGCAGCCAAGGTACTAGCACAGATACGCAGTATTTT. This gives the protein CASSQGTSTDTQYF.

The chain has TRBV7-2 and TRBJ1-2, with D unclear. In germline, CDR1 is SGHTA, CDR2 FQGNSA. Trimming left V 5 bases short and J 8 bases short, with 18 bases between. There are 14 residues in the CDR3. CDR3 sequence: CASSPPVRFGGYTF. CDR3 nucleotides: TGTGCCAGCAGCCCCCCCGTTAGGTTCGGGGGCTACACCTTC.

The chain is built from TRBV3-1 (or the pseudogene TRBV3-2) and TRBJ2-2, with D perhaps matching TRBD1 (6 bases). The CDR3 loop spans 13 amino acids. Germline CDR1 and CDR2: LGHDT and YNNKEL (reference sequence). V lost 3 bases to trimming and J lost 5 bases, with 7 bases between them. The CDR3 DNA reads TGTGCCAGCAGCCACAGGGGAACCGGGGAGCTGTTTTTT. Protein product: CASSHRGTGELFF.

The V call is TRBV2, the J call TRBJ2-3; weak D call: TRBD2 (6 bases). Germline values: CDR1 SNHLY, CDR2 FYNNEI. Trimming took 7 bases from V and 7 from J, leaving 12 bases between them. The CDR3 has 12 residues. The CDR3 region has the DNA TGTGCCAGCACCTGGGGGAGGAATACGCAGTATTTT. This gives the protein CASTWGRNTQYF.

The chain combines TRBV19 with TRBJ1-6, with TRBD1 matching over 8 bases. V gave up 5 bases and J gave up 10 bases; unmatched junction bases: 7. The length of the CDR3 is 14 residues. Germline V gene sequence: CDR1 LNHDA, CDR2 SQIVND (reference sequence). The CDR3 loop is CASSATTGDSPLHF. CDR3 nucleotide sequence: TGTGCCAGTAGTGCCACGACAGGGGACTCACCCCTCCACTTT.